Listed below are T cell receptor beta chains from one sample, sequenced in a study of cytomegalovirus exposure and HLA in healthy donors. Profiled with immunoSEQ multiplex PCR; TCRdb holds only in-frame clones, not every one. The data show roughly 120,000 clones, over 60% seen once. Sequencing was performed on PBMCs. Receptors originate from a woman aged 60-70 years in good health and CMV-seropositive. The CDR3 runs from the conserved cysteine through the conserved F or W. D genes are given only for firm matches. Rows may omit the clone size; those that give it use once, few, many or a size class.

j_call v_call d_call clone_size cdr3_nt cdr3_aa
TRBJ2-7 TRBV6-1 NA few TGTGCCAGCAGTGAAGAGGGCGGGGCTTCCTACGAGCAGTACTTC CASSEEGGASYEQYF
TRBJ1-3 TRBV9 NA NA TGTGCCAGCAGCGTATCCTGGGGGGGGGCTGGAAACACCATATATTTT CASSVSWGGAGNTIYF
TRBJ1-3 TRBV6-5 NA NA TGTGCCAGCAGTTACTCAGGGGAAGCTGGAAACACCATATATTTT CASSYSGEAGNTIYF
TRBJ2-7 TRBV11-3 NA NA TGTGCCAGCAGCTTAGATCGGGGAGGGGGAAACTACGAGCAGTACTTC CASSLDRGGGNYEQYF
TRBJ1-6 TRBV7-8 NA NA TGTGCCAGCAGCTTGGCTAGACCCAACGGGGATTCACCCCTCCACTTT CASSLARPNGDSPLHF
TRBJ1-2 TRBV9 TRBD1 NA TGTGCCAGCACCGTCGGACAGGGTGGCTACACCTTC CASTVGQGGYTF
TRBJ1-5 TRBV28 TRBD1 NA TGTGCCAGCAGACTGACAGGGCAGAATCAGCCCCAGCATTTT CASRLTGQNQPQHF
TRBJ1-6 TRBV5-4 TRBD1 once TGTGCCAGCAGCGCACGGACAGGGTATGGTTCACCCCTCCACTTT CASSARTGYGSPLHF
TRBJ1-1 TRBV11-3 NA once TGTGCCAGCAGCTTAACACAGAACACTGAAGCTTTCTTT CASSLTQNTEAFF
TRBJ1-6 TRBV30 NA NA TGTGCCTGGGGGGTTGGACAGAACTATAATTCACCCCTCCACTTT CAWGVGQNYNSPLHF
TRBJ2-7 TRBV5-1 TRBD2 NA TGCGCCAGCAGCTTGGTGGGGACTAGCGGGGCATTCTACGAGCAGTACTTC CASSLVGTSGAFYEQYF
TRBJ1-2 TRBV4-3 NA NA TGCGCCAGCAGCCAAGATTTTACTGCGTCCTACGATAACACCTTC CASSQDFTASYDNTF
TRBJ2-7 TRBV13 TRBD2 NA TGTGCCAGCAGTATTACTAGCGAGAATACCTACGAGCAGTACTTC CASSITSENTYEQYF
TRBJ1-2 TRBV18 TRBD1 NA TGTGCCAGCTCACCGGACAGGGAGATCGGAGGCTACACCTTC CASSPDREIGGYTF
TRBJ1-4 TRBV7-9 TRBD1 NA TGTGCCAGCGACAGGGGTGGAGAAAGACTGTTTTTT CASDRGGERLFF
TRBJ1-2 TRBV19 TRBD1 NA TGTGCCAGTAGTGGATACCACAGGGGGCGCGGTGGCTACACCTTC CASSGYHRGRGGYTF
TRBJ2-3 TRBV6-5 NA NA TGTGCCAGCAGTTACTCGCCAGGCACAGATACGCAGTATTTT CASSYSPGTDTQYF
TRBJ2-1 TRBV15 TRBD2 NA TGTGCCACCAGCTTCTTTGGTAGCGGGAGCGATGAGCAGTTCTTC CATSFFGSGSDEQFF
TRBJ1-2 TRBV30 NA NA TGTGCCTGGAGCGCGGCTCATAGGAGTGGCTACACCTTC CAWSAAHRSGYTF
TRBJ2-3 TRBV6-1 TRBD2 NA TGTGCCAGCAGTGACGCGGGAGGAACAGATACGCAGTATTTT CASSDAGGTDTQYF
TRBJ2-5 TRBV30 TRBD2 once TGTGCCTGGAGTGTACTAGCGGAGACCCAGTACTTC CAWSVLAETQYF
TRBJ2-3 TRBV5-4 TRBD2 once TGTGCCAGCAGCTTGGGAGGGACTAGCGGGGTTACGCAGTATTTT CASSLGGTSGVTQYF
TRBJ1-3 TRBV7-6 NA NA TGTGCCAGCAGCTTAGGGGCCCTCCGGACAGTCCCTGAAAACACCATATATTTT CASSLGALRTVPENTIYF
TRBJ1-3 TRBV14 NA NA TGTGCCAGCAGCCAAGAACGGTGGAACAGGGAAAACACCATATATTTT CASSQERWNRENTIYF
TRBJ2-7 TRBV11-3 TRBD2 NA TGTGCCAGCAGCCTTGGACTAGCGAACGAGCAGTACTTC CASSLGLANEQYF
TRBJ2-5 TRBV6-5 TRBD1 once TGTGCCAGCAGTAAGACAGGGGGAGAGACCCAGTACTTC CASSKTGGETQYF
TRBJ1-1 TRBV6-6 TRBD1 NA TGTGCCAGCAGTACTTCAGACAGGGAAGGAACTGAAGCTTTCTTT CASSTSDREGTEAFF
TRBJ2-2 TRBV2 TRBD2 NA TGTGCCCACGCGGGGGGCACCGGGGAGCTGTTTTTT CAHAGGTGELFF
TRBJ2-2 TRBV4-3 TRBD1 NA TGCGCCAGCAGCCAAGTGTGGTACGGGACAGGGACTACCGGGGAGCTGTTTTTT CASSQVWYGTGTTGELFF
TRBJ1-2 TRBV29-1 TRBD1 NA TGCAGCGCCACAATCCCAGGGGGCTACTATGGCTACACCTTC CSATIPGGYYGYTF
TRBJ2-3 TRBV7-9 TRBD2 NA TGTGCCAGCAGCCTAGGGACTAGCGGCACAGATACGCAGTATTTT CASSLGTSGTDTQYF
TRBJ1-4 TRBV5-1 NA NA TGCGCCAGCAGCTCCCTTGCAACTAATGAAAAACTGTTTTTT CASSSLATNEKLFF